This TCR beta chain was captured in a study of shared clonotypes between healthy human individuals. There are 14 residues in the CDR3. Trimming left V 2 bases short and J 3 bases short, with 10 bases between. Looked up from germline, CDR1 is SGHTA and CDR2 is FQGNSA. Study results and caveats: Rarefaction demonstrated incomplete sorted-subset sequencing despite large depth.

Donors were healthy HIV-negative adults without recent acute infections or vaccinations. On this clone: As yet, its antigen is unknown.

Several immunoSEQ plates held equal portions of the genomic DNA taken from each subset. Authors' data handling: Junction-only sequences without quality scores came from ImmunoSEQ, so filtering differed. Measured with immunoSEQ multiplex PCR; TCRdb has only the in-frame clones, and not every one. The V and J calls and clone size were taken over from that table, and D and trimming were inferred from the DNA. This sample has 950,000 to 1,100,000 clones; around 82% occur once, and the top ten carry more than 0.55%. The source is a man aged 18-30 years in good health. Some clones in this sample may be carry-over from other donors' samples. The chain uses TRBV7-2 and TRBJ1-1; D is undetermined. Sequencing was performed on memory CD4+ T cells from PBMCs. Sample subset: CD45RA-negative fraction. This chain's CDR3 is CASSLRQTYTEAFF. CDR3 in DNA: TGTGCCAGCAGCTTACGGCAGACGTACACTGAAGCTTTCTTT.